This entry lists 28 T cell receptor beta chains sequenced from one sample in a study of cytomegalovirus exposure and HLA in healthy donors. Primers included in the PCR were 60 Vbeta and 13 Jbeta primers. TCRdb's copy holds only in-frame clones and misses some; the assay was immunoSEQ multiplex PCR. Here the sample spans over 130,000 clones, 60% to 85% being singletons. Sequencing input: PBMCs. The receptors shown here come from a man aged 50-59 years in good health and CMV-seropositive.

This sequence joins TRBV12-5 and TRBJ2-7, with D possibly matching TRBD2 (6 bases). Germline CDR1 LGHNT, CDR2 FRNRAP. The CDR3 extends over 19 amino acids. With 0 bases removed from V and 0 bases from J, the gap between germline ends came to 21 bases. Written as DNA, the CDR3 is TGTGCTAGTGGTTTGGTATTTGCGGGACCCTTCTGGAGCTCCTACGAGCAGTACTTC. As protein: CASGLVFAGPFWSSYEQYF.

In the case of this clone: The identical CDR3 is also encoded by other nucleotide sequences in the sample. V usage is TRBV19 and J usage is TRBJ1-5; TRBD1 matches at 7 bases. Germline V lookup: CDR1 LNHDA, CDR2 SQIVND (reference sequence). The CDR3 loop spans 13 amino acids. CDR3 sequence reads: CASSRDRNQPQHF. The CDR3 DNA is TGTGCTAGCAGCCGGGACAGAAATCAGCCCCAGCATTTT.

There are a few counts of this clone. Compared with germline, one end of the junction differs, possibly owing to a read error. V and J are TRBV7-9 and TRBJ2-7, with TRBD2 identical over 9 bases. The CDR3 consists of 15 residues. Looked up from germline, CDR1 is SEHNR and CDR2 is FQNEAQ (reference sequence). The CDR3 bases are TGTTCCAGCAGCTTAGTTCAAGCGGGGGGTTACGAGCAGTACTTC. It encodes CSSSLVQAGGYEQYF.

This chain connects TRBV20-1 to TRBJ2-3; D is ambiguous. Germline CDR1 and CDR2: DFQATT and SNEGSKA (reference sequence). The CDR3 is 11 residues long. This chain's CDR3 is CRAGVTDTQYF. The CDR3 DNA reads as TGCAGGGCAGGCGTCACAGATACGCAGTATTTT.

V and J are TRBV5-6 and TRBJ1-4; 7 bases align to TRBD1. Germline-derived CDR1 and CDR2 are SGHDT and YYEEEE. The CDR3 is 15 amino acids. V lost 3 bases to trimming and J lost 3 bases; unmatched junction nucleotides: 5. The CDR3 coding sequence is TGTGCCAGCAGCTCGCTGACAGGGCCTAATGAAAAACTGTTTTTT. Translation gives CASSSLTGPNEKLFF.

This clone was seen a single time. CDR3 region: CASSSRQGRSPLHF. CDR3 in DNA: TGTGCCAGCAGTTCCAGACAGGGTCGGTCACCCCTCCACTTT. The chain recombines TRBV27 with TRBJ1-6; the match to TRBD1 covers 7 bases. This CDR3 region has 14 residues. J was trimmed by 10 bases and V by 4 bases; bases with no gene match: 7. Germline CDR1 MNHEY, CDR2 SMNVEV (reference sequence).

This chain uses TRBV19 with TRBJ2-7; 8 bases are shared with TRBD1. The V gene end was trimmed by 6 bases and the J gene end by 5 bases; junction bases not matched to a gene: 6. This CDR3 has 13 residues. CDR1 is LNHDA, CDR2 SQIVND, per germline (reference sequence). The CDR3 DNA follows: TGTGCCAGTAGGGCAGGGGGCTTGGACGAGCAGTACTTC. Its translation is CASRAGGLDEQYF.

Only a few counts were recorded for this clone. The rearrangement links TRBV5-1 to TRBJ2-5, with D possibly being TRBD1 (7 bases). Germline values: CDR1 SGHRS, CDR2 YFSETQ. There are 14 residues in the CDR3. The V end was cut by 0 bases, the J end by 3 bases, with 9 bases between. In DNA form, the CDR3 reads TGCGCCAGCAGCTTGGGCGGGACAGAAGAGACCCAGTACTTC. Its protein product is CASSLGGTEETQYF. The full variable domain, completed using reference TRBV5-1 and TRBJ2-5, is KAGVTQTPRYLIKTRGQQVTLSCSPISGHRSVSWYQQTPGQGLQFLFEYFSETQRNKGNFPGRFSGRQFSNSRSEMNVSTLELGDSALYLCASSLGGTEETQYFGPGTRLLVL.

The chain uses TRBV5-6 and TRBJ2-1; D possibly corresponds to TRBD2 (6 bases). This CDR3 is built from 15 residues. The V and J ends lost 3 bases and 0 bases respectively, with 10 bases between them. CDR1 SGHDT and CDR2 YYEEEE come from the germline V gene. The CDR3 bases are TGTGCCAGCAGCTCCGGGACTCGCTCCTACAATGAGCAGTTCTTC. Translating gives CASSSGTRSYNEQFF.

This sequence joins TRBV27 and TRBJ2-6; weak D call: TRBD2 (6 bases). This CDR3 has 16 residues. Trimming stripped 5 bases from V and 6 bases from J, with 17 bases between. Germline V gene lookup returns CDR1 MNHEY and CDR2 SMNVEV (reference sequence). CDR3 protein: CASSVRGLLAANVLTF. CDR3 sequence (DNA): TGTGCCAGCAGTGTGCGAGGGTTACTAGCGGCCAACGTCCTGACTTTC.

The rearrangement links TRBV27 to TRBJ1-2; 10 bases match TRBD1. The CDR3 extends over 16 amino acids. CDR1 is MNHEY, CDR2 SMNVEV, per germline (reference sequence). V trimming: 5 bases; J trimming: 4 bases; junction bases outside the gene matches: 10. This CDR3 is CASSRTGTGDAYGYTF. In DNA, the CDR3 is TGTGCCAGCAGTCGTACCGGGACAGGGGATGCCTATGGCTACACCTTC.

The chain couples TRBV19 to TRBJ2-2; a possible D gene is TRBD2 (6 bases). The V end was cut by 10 bases, the J end by 4 bases, with 13 bases between. CDR1 is LNHDA and CDR2 is SQIVND in the germline V gene (reference sequence). The CDR3 consists of 13 residues. CDR3 DNA: TGTGCCAAACCGGGACTGATCACCGGGGAGCTGTTTTTT. Translated, it gives CAKPGLITGELFF. The whole variable domain, remainder taken from reference TRBV19 and TRBJ2-2, is DGGITQSPKYLFRKEGQNVTLSCEQNLNHDAMYWYRQDPGQGLRLIYYSQIVNDFQKGDIAEGYSVSREKKESFPLTVTSAQKNPTAFYLCAKPGLITGELFFGEGSRLTVL.

The chain links TRBV6-4 to TRBJ1-5; TRBD1 aligns across 9 bases. The CDR3 consists of 13 residues. Per germline, CDR1 MRHNA and CDR2 SNTAGT. V lost 10 bases, J lost 7 bases, and 8 bases stayed unmatched. CDR3 nucleotides: TGTGCCACCTCGCTGGACAGGGGACAGCCCCAGCATTTT. This translates into CATSLDRGQPQHF.

In this sample, this clone turned up a few times. This chain joins TRBV28 and TRBJ1-6; a possible D gene is TRBD1 (6 bases). CDR3 size: 15 residues. Germline V CDR1 and CDR2: MDHEN, SYDVKM. Trimming left V 11 bases short and J 10 bases short, with 24 bases between. The CDR3 reads CASDPMPGQFSPLHF. The CDR3 DNA reads TGTGCCTCCGACCCTATGCCTGGACAGTTCTCACCCCTCCACTTT.

The chain joins TRBV6-4 to TRBJ2-1; the match to TRBD2 covers 10 bases. The CDR3 sequence is 15 residues long. With 0 bases clipped from V and 12 bases from J, the junction kept 8 bases outside the gene matches. In germline, CDR1 is MRHNA, CDR2 SNTAGT. CDR3 protein: CASSDSASGREMQFF. The DNA for the CDR3 is TGTGCCAGCAGTGACTCGGCTAGCGGGAGAGAGATGCAGTTCTTC.

The gene calls are TRBV30 and TRBJ1-4; TRBD1 might be the D (6 bases). The CDR3 totals 20 residues. Trimming cost V 2 bases and J 3 bases, with 28 bases left between them. The germline gives CDR1 GTSNPN, CDR2 SVGIG (reference sequence). The CDR3 loop reads CAWSSTHRDPKVGANEKLFF. The CDR3 nucleotides are TGTGCCTGGAGTTCTACCCACAGGGATCCGAAAGTGGGAGCTAATGAAAAACTGTTTTTT.

The chain combines TRBV5-1 with TRBJ2-7; D is unclear. The germline V and J ends were trimmed by 0 bases and 2 bases, with 12 bases remaining between them. This CDR3 has 15 amino acids. The germline CDR1 and CDR2 sequences are SGHRS and YFSETQ. The DNA for the CDR3 is TGCGCCAGCAGCTTGGTTGGCGGATATACCTACGAGCAGTACTTC. This encodes CASSLVGGYTYEQYF.

The chain employs TRBV19 and TRBJ2-2; 7 nucleotides match TRBD2. V shed 7 bases, J shed 2 bases, and the junction held 10 bases outside the gene matches. This CDR3 contains 16 residues. CDR1 and CDR2 (germline): LNHDA, SQIVND (reference sequence). The CDR3 bases are TGTGCCAGTATTACCCTGACTAGCCCAAACACCGGGGAGCTGTTTTTT. Protein product: CASITLTSPNTGELFF.

With respect to this clone: This specimen includes other DNA sequences encoding the same CDR3. CDR3 nucleotide sequence: TGTGCCAGCAGCTTAACAGGGTACAATGAGCAGTTCTTC. This gives the protein CASSLTGYNEQFF. The chain employs TRBV11-2 and TRBJ2-1; weak D call: TRBD1 (6 bases). Trimming took 2 bases from V and 4 from J, leaving 6 bases between them. In germline, CDR1 is SGHAT, CDR2 FQNNGV. The CDR3 covers 13 residues.

The CDR3 spells CASSPSRDSEQFF. In DNA form, the CDR3 reads TGTGCCAGCTCACCTTCGCGGGATAGTGAGCAGTTCTTC. This rearrangement joins TRBV18 to TRBJ2-1; D possibly corresponds to TRBD2 (6 bases). Germline V gene sequence: CDR1 KGHSH, CDR2 LQKENI. V lost 3 bases, J lost 9 bases, and 12 bases lay in between. CDR3 length equals 13 residues.

This sequence joins TRBV4-1 and TRBJ2-7, with a tentative D call TRBD1 (6 bases). The CDR3 covers 14 residues. Germline V gives CDR1 MGHRA, CDR2 YSYEKL. V was pared by 4 bases and J by 1 base, with 11 bases between. The CDR3 reads CASSRNRVSYEQYF. CDR3 nucleotides: TGCGCCAGCAGCCGGAACAGGGTTTCCTACGAGCAGTACTTC.

The chain couples TRBV2 to TRBJ2-1, with a weak D call TRBD2 (5 bases). Per the germline V gene, CDR1 is SNHLY and CDR2 is FYNNEI. V was cut by 6 bases and J by 11 bases, with 14 bases left in between. The CDR3 spans 12 residues. CDR3 sequence (DNA): TGTGCCAGCAGACTCCAGACTAACCAGCAGTTCTTC. This sequence encodes CASRLQTNQQFF.

The V gene is TRBV28, the J gene TRBJ1-2; 8 bases agree with TRBD1. The CDR3 runs to 13 residues. Germline values: CDR1 MDHEN, CDR2 SYDVKM. The ends lost 5 bases at V and 12 bases at J; junction bases unmatched: 11. CDR3 sequence: CASSLGQVSRHTF. In DNA, the CDR3 is TGTGCCAGCAGTCTGGGACAGGTCTCTCGACACACCTTC.

The chain couples TRBV5-4 to TRBJ1-5; D remains ambiguous. Germline V CDR1 and CDR2: SGHNT, YYREEE (reference sequence). The CDR3 totals 15 residues. V was pared by 3 bases and J by 5 bases, with 15 bases between. Here the CDR3 reads CASSSREDPYQPQHF. The CDR3 bases are TGTGCCAGCAGCTCAAGGGAGGACCCTTATCAGCCCCAGCATTTT.

The V gene is TRBV15, the J gene TRBJ2-3; TRBD1 matches at 12 bases. Unmatched junction bases numbered 5, after V lost 1 base and J lost 6 bases. Germline assignment: CDR1 LNHNV and CDR2 YYDKDF (reference sequence). The CDR3 is 16 amino acids. The CDR3 loop reads CATSRGGQGARDTQYF. The CDR3 DNA reads TGTGCCACCAGCAGAGGGGGACAGGGGGCGCGGGATACGCAGTATTTT. The full variable domain, completed using reference TRBV15 and TRBJ2-3, is DAMVIQNPRYQVTQFGKPVTLSCSQTLNHNVMYWYQQKSSQAPKLLFHYYDKDFNNEADTPDNFQSRRPNTSFCFLDIRSPGLGDTAMYLCATSRGGQGARDTQYFGPGTRLTVL.

This sequence joins TRBV28 and TRBJ2-5, with 8 bases that match TRBD1. Germline V CDR1 and CDR2: MDHEN, SYDVKM. V gave up 7 bases and J gave up 2 bases; unmatched junction bases: 9. CDR3 size: 15 residues. The CDR3 is CASTSEDRVQETQYF. The CDR3 nucleotides read TGTGCCAGCACCTCGGAGGACAGGGTTCAAGAGACCCAGTACTTC.

The CDR3 reads CASSLGLAGPQETQYF. The CDR3 region has the DNA TGTGCCAGCAGCTTGGGACTAGCGGGACCCCAAGAGACCCAGTACTTC. This chain uses TRBV7-9 with TRBJ2-5, with TRBD2 matching 13 bases. CDR3 length: 16 amino acids. In germline, CDR1 is SEHNR, CDR2 FQNEAQ (reference sequence). With 3 bases clipped from V and 1 base from J, the junction kept 2 bases outside the gene matches.

This rearrangement joins TRBV6-1 to TRBJ2-3; 8 positions agree with TRBD2. The CDR3 sequence is 14 residues long. The germline V gene has CDR1 MNHNS and CDR2 SASEGT. V was pared by 11 bases and J by 1 base, with 8 bases of the junction left unmatched. CDR3 region: CAGKLAGGTDTQYF. CDR3 coding DNA: TGTGCCGGCAAGCTAGCGGGCGGCACAGATACGCAGTATTTT.